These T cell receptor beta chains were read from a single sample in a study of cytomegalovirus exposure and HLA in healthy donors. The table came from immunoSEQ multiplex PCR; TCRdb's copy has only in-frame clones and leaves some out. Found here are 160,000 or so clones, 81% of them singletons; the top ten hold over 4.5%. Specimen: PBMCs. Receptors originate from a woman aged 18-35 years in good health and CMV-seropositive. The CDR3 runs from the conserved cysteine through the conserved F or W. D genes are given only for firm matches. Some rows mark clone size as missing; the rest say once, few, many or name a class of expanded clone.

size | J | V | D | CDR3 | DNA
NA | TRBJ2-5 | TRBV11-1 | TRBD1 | CASSLEDRGGEETQYF | TGTGCCAGCAGCTTGGAGGACAGGGGAGGTGAGGAGACCCAGTACTTC
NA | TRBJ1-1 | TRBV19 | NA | CASNPGGGITEAFF | TGTGCCAGTAACCCGGGGGGGGGAATCACTGAAGCTTTCTTT
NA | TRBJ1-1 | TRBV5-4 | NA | CASTPWQSSNTEAFF | TGTGCCAGCACCCCTTGGCAGTCCTCGAACACTGAAGCTTTCTTT
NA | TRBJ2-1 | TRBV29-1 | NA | CSVESTGLGNEQFF | TGCAGCGTTGAGAGTACAGGGCTTGGGAATGAGCAGTTCTTC
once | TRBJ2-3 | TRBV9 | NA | CASSVGVAGTDTQYF | TGTGCCAGCAGCGTAGGAGTAGCAGGCACAGATACGCAGTATTTT
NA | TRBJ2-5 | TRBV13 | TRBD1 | CASSLVDRDEETQYF | TGTGCCAGCAGCTTAGTGGACAGGGACGAAGAGACCCAGTACTTC
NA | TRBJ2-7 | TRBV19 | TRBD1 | CASSPRDRDYEQYF | TGTGCCAGTAGTCCGAGGGACAGGGACTACGAGCAGTACTTC
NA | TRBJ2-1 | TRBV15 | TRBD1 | CATKPDRGYNEQFF | TGTGCCACCAAGCCAGACAGGGGGTACAATGAGCAGTTCTTC
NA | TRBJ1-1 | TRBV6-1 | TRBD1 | CASSNRGMRTEAFF | TGTGCCAGCAGCAACAGGGGGATGCGCACTGAAGCTTTCTTT
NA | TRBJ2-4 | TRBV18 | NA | CASSPGGAAKNIQYF | TGTGCCAGCTCACCTGGTGGGGCAGCCAAAAACATTCAGTACTTC